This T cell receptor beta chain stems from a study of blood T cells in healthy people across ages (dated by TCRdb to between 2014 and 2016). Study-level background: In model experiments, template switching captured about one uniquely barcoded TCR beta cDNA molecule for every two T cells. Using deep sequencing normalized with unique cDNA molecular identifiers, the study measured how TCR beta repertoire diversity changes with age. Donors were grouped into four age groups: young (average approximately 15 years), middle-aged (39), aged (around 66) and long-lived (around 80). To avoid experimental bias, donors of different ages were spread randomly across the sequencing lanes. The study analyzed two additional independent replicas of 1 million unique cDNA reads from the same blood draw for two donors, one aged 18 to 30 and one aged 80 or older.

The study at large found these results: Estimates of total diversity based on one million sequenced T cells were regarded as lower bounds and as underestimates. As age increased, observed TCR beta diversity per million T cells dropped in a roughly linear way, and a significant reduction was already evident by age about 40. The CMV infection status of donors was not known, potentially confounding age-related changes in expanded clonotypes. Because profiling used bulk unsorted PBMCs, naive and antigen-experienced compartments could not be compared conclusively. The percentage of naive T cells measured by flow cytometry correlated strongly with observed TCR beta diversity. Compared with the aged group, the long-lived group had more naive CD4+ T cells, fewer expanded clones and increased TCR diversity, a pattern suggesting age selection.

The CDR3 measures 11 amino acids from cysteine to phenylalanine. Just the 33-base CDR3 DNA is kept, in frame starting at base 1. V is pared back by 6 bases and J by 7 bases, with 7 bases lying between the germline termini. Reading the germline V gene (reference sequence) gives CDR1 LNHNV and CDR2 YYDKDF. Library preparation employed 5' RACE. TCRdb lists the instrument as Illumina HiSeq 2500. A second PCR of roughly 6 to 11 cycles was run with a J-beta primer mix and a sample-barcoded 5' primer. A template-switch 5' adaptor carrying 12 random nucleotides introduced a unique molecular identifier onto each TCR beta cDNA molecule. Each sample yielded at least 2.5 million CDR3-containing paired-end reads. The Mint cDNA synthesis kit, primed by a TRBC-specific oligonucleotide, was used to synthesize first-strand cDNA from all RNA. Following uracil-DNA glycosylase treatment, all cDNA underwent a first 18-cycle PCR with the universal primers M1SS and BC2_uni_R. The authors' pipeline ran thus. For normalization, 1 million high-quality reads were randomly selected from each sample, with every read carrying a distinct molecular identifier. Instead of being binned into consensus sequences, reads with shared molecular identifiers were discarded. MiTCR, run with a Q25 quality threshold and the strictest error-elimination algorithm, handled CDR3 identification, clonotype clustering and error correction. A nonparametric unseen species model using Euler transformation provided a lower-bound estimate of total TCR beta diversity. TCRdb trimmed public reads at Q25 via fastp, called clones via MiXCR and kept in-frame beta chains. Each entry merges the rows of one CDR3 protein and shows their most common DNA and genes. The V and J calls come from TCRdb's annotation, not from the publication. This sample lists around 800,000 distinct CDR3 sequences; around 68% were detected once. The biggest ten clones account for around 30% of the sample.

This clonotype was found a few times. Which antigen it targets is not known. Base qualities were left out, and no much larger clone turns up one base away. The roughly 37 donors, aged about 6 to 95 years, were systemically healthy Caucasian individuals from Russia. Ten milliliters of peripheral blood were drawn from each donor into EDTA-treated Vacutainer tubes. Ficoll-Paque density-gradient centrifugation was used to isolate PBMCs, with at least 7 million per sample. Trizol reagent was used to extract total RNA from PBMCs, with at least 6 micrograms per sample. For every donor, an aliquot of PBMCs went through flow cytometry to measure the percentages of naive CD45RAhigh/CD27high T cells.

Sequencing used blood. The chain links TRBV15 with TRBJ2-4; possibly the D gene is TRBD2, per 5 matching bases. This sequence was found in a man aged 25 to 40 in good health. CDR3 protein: CATSRRNIQYF. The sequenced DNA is TGTGCCACCAGTCGGAGGAACATTCAGTACTTC.